Listed below are T cell receptor beta chains from one sample, sequenced in a study of T cell repertoires in cytomegalovirus infection. Which antigens these TCRs recognize remains unknown. TCRdb reprocessed the reads with MiXCR, giving one entry per CDR3 protein. The sample has 300,000 or so distinct CDR3 sequences; roughly 25% are singletons. The sequencing used cultured PBMCs, collected from culture after CMV antigen stimulation. The receptors shown here come from a human donor in good health (CMV status not recorded). Some clones in this sample may be carry-over from other donors' samples. Both conserved end residues are part of each CDR3. Each record gives: V gene, J gene, clone size, D gene, CDR3 protein, CDR3 DNA. D genes are given only for firm matches. Size tells how often a clone was seen (once, few, many) or the class of an expanded clone, and some rows leave it out.

v_call: TRBV6-1
j_call: TRBJ1-6
clone_size: few
d_call: TRBD1
cdr3_aa: CASSGQGQGSGSPLHF
cdr3_nt: TGTGCCAGCAGTGGACAAGGACAGGGATCGGGGTCACCCCTCCACTTT

v_call: TRBV18
j_call: TRBJ1-2
clone_size: few
d_call: -
cdr3_aa: CASSPSGYGYTF
cdr3_nt: TGTGCCAGCTCACCGTCCGGCTATGGCTACACCTTC

v_call: TRBV28
j_call: TRBJ2-5
clone_size: -
d_call: TRBD2
cdr3_aa: CASSFFPSGSETQYF
cdr3_nt: TGTGCCAGCAGTTTCTTCCCTAGCGGGAGTGAGACCCAGTACTTC

v_call: TRBV7-2
j_call: TRBJ2-3
clone_size: many
d_call: TRBD2
cdr3_aa: CASSFAGGPTDTQYF
cdr3_nt: TGTGCCAGCAGCTTCGCGGGAGGACCCACAGATACGCAGTATTTT

v_call: TRBV3-1
j_call: TRBJ2-3
clone_size: -
d_call: -
cdr3_aa: CASSQGPRSRGTDTQYF
cdr3_nt: TGTGCCAGCAGCCAAGGACCCAGAAGCAGGGGCACAGATACGCAGTATTTT

v_call: TRBV20-1
j_call: TRBJ1-1
clone_size: -
d_call: TRBD1
cdr3_aa: CSARGQGADTEAFF
cdr3_nt: TGCAGTGCTAGAGGGCAGGGGGCGGACACTGAAGCTTTCTTT

v_call: TRBV10-3
j_call: TRBJ2-1
clone_size: -
d_call: TRBD2
cdr3_aa: CAISDLSSLADNEQFF
cdr3_nt: TGTGCCATCAGTGACCTCTCAAGTCTAGCGGACAATGAGCAGTTCTTC

v_call: TRBV11-2
j_call: TRBJ2-3
clone_size: many
d_call: TRBD2
cdr3_aa: CASSWIAGGGTDTQYF
cdr3_nt: TGTGCCAGCAGCTGGATAGCGGGAGGTGGGACAGATACGCAGTATTTT

v_call: TRBV7-2
j_call: TRBJ1-2
clone_size: -
d_call: -
cdr3_aa: CASGRGGAGYTF
cdr3_nt: TGTGCCAGTGGAAGGGGGGGGGCTGGCTACACCTTC

v_call: TRBV30
j_call: TRBJ2-3
clone_size: -
d_call: TRBD2
cdr3_aa: CAWSVHRLAGADTQYF
cdr3_nt: TGTGCCTGGAGTGTACACAGACTAGCGGGAGCAGATACGCAGTATTTT

v_call: TRBV4-2
j_call: TRBJ1-5
clone_size: -
d_call: -
cdr3_aa: CASSQEKGSTSNQPQHF
cdr3_nt: TGTGCCAGCAGCCAAGAAAAGGGGTCTACCAGCAATCAGCCCCAGCATTTT

v_call: TRBV7-8
j_call: TRBJ1-1
clone_size: many
d_call: TRBD1
cdr3_aa: CASSFRDTGQLAEAFF
cdr3_nt: TGTGCCAGCAGCTTCCGCGATACGGGACAGTTGGCTGAAGCTTTCTTT

v_call: TRBV7-6
j_call: TRBJ1-1
clone_size: few
d_call: -
cdr3_aa: CASSSPGSNTEAFF
cdr3_nt: TGTGCCAGCAGCTCCCCCGGGTCGAACACTGAAGCTTTCTTT

v_call: TRBV25-1
j_call: TRBJ2-5
clone_size: few
d_call: -
cdr3_aa: CASSAPSVETQYF
cdr3_nt: TGTGCCAGCAGTGCCCCCAGTGTCGAGACCCAGTACTTC

v_call: TRBV7-9
j_call: TRBJ1-2
clone_size: few
d_call: -
cdr3_aa: CASSLGFGEYGYTF
cdr3_nt: TGTGCCAGCAGCTTAGGTTTCGGGGAATATGGCTACACCTTC

v_call: TRBV13
j_call: TRBJ2-2
clone_size: few
d_call: -
cdr3_aa: CASSFSLASNTGELFF
cdr3_nt: TGTGCCAGCAGCTTCTCGCTAGCGTCGAACACCGGGGAGCTGTTTTTT

v_call: TRBV9
j_call: TRBJ2-7
clone_size: -
d_call: TRBD2
cdr3_aa: CASSASGTSVNEQYF
cdr3_nt: TGTGCCAGCAGCGCGTCCGGGACTAGCGTGAACGAGCAGTACTTC

v_call: TRBV12-3/TRBV12-4
j_call: TRBJ2-1
clone_size: few
d_call: -
cdr3_aa: CASSLVEGHEQFF
cdr3_nt: TGTGCCAGCAGTTTAGTAGAAGGCCATGAGCAGTTCTTC

v_call: TRBV20-1
j_call: TRBJ1-3
clone_size: -
d_call: -
cdr3_aa: CSAPGERGNTIYF
cdr3_nt: TGCAGTGCTCCGGGTGAACGAGGAAACACCATATATTTT

v_call: TRBV7-2
j_call: TRBJ2-1
clone_size: many
d_call: -
cdr3_aa: CASSLALTNEQFF
cdr3_nt: TGTGCCAGCAGCTTAGCCCTCACGAATGAGCAGTTCTTC